This T cell receptor (beta chain) is drawn from a study of cytomegalovirus exposure and HLA in healthy donors. For the study at large: Per a later analysis, the roughly 640 first-cohort and 120 validation repertoires shared one platform. Overall study findings and caveats: First-cohort TCR clusters were later found to tend to co-occur in the 120 or so validation repertoires.

To note about this clone: The antigen is not known.

TCRdb keeps only in-frame clones here, not all; method: immunoSEQ multiplex PCR. The sample shows about 120,000 clones, 70% to 90% of them seen only once. Between the trimmed V and J ends, which lost 5 bases and 3 bases, there was a span of 10 bases. The CDR3 loop spans 13 amino acids. In germline, CDR1 is SGHDN, CDR2 FVKESK. The genes are TRBV14 and TRBJ1-1, with D perhaps TRBD1 (5 bases). Sequences were obtained from PBMCs. The receptor's source is a young woman in good health and CMV-seropositive. The CDR3 region is CASSGQGYTEAFF. The DNA for the CDR3 is TGTGCCAGCAGCGGCCAGGGTTACACTGAAGCTTTCTTT.